A selection of T cell receptor beta chains follows, all from one sample in a study of blood T cells in healthy people across ages. Each CDR3 protein gets one entry after TCRdb re-called the 5' RACE reads with MiXCR. The sample shows approximately 800,000 distinct CDR3 sequences, roughly 25% of them seen only once. The data also belong to a second study, concerning T cells of mothers and their children.

The sequencing input was blood. These receptors came from a boy aged 10-17 years in good health. The conserved cysteine and the conserved F or W are not part of the CDR3 here. Fields, in order: V gene, clone size, J gene, CDR3 protein. Clone size appears in some rows only: once, few, many, or a class for an expanded clone.

V: TRBV20-1; size: few; J: TRBJ1-5; CDR3: SARALGQHSNQPQH
V: TRBV20-1; size: .; J: TRBJ1-5; CDR3: SARDRRVNQPQH
V: TRBV5-1; size: .; J: TRBJ2-5; CDR3: ASRAALGGRQETQY
V: TRBV24-1; size: many; J: TRBJ2-5; CDR3: ATSDQTTGVKETQY
V: TRBV6-5; size: few; J: TRBJ1-2; CDR3: ASSYSTAGGRDYGYT
V: TRBV25-1; size: .; J: TRBJ2-3; CDR3: ARKTGLVSTDTQY
V: TRBV7-9; size: few; J: TRBJ2-1; CDR3: ASSSLGGGHEQF
V: TRBV7-2; size: .; J: .; CDR3: ASSLWLGSSYEQY
V: TRBV15; size: .; J: TRBJ1-2; CDR3: ATSRDATNYGYT
V: TRBV27; size: .; J: TRBJ2-7; CDR3: ASKGPAYEQY
V: TRBV6-2/TRBV6-3; size: few; J: TRBJ2-6; CDR3: ASSARRGGILSSGANVLT
V: TRBV4-3; size: many; J: TRBJ2-6; CDR3: ASSQVIGANVLT
V: TRBV7-6; size: .; J: TRBJ1-1; CDR3: ASSLAGGVGTEAF
V: TRBV7-2; size: few; J: TRBJ1-5; CDR3: ASSLGTRYSNQPQH
V: TRBV9; size: few; J: TRBJ1-4; CDR3: ASSVFGTANEKLF